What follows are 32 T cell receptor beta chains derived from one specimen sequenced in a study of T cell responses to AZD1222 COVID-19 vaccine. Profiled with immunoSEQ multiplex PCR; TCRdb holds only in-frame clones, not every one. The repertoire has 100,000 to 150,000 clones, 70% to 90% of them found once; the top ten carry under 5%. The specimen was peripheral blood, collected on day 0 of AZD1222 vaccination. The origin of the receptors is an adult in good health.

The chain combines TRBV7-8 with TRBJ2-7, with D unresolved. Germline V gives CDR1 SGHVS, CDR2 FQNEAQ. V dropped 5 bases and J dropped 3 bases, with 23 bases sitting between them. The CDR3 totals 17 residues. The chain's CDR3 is CASSQLGRVFQGYEQYF. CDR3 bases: TGTGCCAGCAGCCAGTTAGGTCGGGTCTTCCAAGGCTACGAGCAGTACTTC.

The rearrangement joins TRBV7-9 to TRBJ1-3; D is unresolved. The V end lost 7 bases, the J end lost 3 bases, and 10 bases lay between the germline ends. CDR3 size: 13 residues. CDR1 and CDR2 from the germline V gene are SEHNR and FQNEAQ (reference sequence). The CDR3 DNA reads TGTGCCAGCATGGTGGGTTTTGGAAACACCATATATTTT. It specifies CASMVGFGNTIYF.

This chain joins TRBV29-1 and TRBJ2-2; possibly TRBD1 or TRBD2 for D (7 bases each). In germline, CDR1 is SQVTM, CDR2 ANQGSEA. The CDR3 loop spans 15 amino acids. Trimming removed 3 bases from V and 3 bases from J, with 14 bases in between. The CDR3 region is CSVEGRGPDTGELFF. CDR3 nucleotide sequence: TGCAGCGTTGAGGGGAGGGGGCCGGACACCGGGGAGCTGTTTTTT.

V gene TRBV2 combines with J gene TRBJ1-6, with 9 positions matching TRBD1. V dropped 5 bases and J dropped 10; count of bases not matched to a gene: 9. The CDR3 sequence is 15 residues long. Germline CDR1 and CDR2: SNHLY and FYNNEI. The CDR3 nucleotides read TGTGCCAGCAGTACTCCGGGACAGGGAGGATCACCCCTCCACTTT. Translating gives CASSTPGQGGSPLHF.

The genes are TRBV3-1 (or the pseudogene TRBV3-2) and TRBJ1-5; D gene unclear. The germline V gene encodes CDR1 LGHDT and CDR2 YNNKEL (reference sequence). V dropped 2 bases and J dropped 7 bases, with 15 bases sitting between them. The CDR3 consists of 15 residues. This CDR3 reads CASSQTRQPEQPQHF. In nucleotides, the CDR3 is TGTGCCAGCAGCCAAACCAGGCAGCCAGAACAGCCCCAGCATTTT.

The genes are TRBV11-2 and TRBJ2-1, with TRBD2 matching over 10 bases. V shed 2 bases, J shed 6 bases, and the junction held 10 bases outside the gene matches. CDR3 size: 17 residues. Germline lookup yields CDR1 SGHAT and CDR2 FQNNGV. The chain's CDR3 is CASSLRSTSGIRNEQFF. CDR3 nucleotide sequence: TGTGCCAGCAGCTTAAGGTCTACTAGCGGGATACGCAATGAGCAGTTCTTC.

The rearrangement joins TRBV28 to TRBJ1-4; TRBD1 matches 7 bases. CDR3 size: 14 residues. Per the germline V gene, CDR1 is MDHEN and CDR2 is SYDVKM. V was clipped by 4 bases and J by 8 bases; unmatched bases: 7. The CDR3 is CASSSDREGEKLFF. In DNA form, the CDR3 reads TGTGCCAGCAGTTCCGACAGGGAGGGCGAAAAACTGTTTTTT.

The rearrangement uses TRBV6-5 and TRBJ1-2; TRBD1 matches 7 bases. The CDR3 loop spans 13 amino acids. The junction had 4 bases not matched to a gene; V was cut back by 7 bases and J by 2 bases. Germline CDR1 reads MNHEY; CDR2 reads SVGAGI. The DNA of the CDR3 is TGTGCCAGCACAACGGACAGGAACTATGGCTACACCTTC. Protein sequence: CASTTDRNYGYTF.

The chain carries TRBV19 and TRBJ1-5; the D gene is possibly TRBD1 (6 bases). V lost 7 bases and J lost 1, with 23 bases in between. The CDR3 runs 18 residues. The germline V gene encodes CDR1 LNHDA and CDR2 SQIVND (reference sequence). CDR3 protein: CASTLLGLQGTSNQPQHF. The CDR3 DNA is TGTGCCAGTACCCTGCTCGGTTTACAGGGAACAAGCAATCAGCCCCAGCATTTT.

CDR3 sequence: CATRAGDRVSGDNQPQHF. The CDR3 bases are TGTGCCACCAGGGCGGGGGACAGGGTTTCGGGCGACAATCAGCCCCAGCATTTT. V is TRBV15 and J is TRBJ1-5; TRBD1 matches at 9 bases. The CDR3 loop spans 18 amino acids. Unmatched junction bases numbered 15, after V lost 6 bases and J lost 3 bases. Germline V gene sequence: CDR1 LNHNV, CDR2 YYDKDF (reference sequence).

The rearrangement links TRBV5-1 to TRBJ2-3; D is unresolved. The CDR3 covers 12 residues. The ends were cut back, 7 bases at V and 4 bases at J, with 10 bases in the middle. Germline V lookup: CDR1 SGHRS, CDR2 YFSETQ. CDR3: CASGNTADTQYF. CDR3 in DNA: TGCGCCAGCGGGAATACAGCAGATACGCAGTATTTT.

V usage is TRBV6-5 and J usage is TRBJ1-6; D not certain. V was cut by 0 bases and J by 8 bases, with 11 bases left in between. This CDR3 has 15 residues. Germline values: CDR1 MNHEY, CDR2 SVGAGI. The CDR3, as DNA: TGTGCCAGCAGTTACTCGAGAGACGCATATTCACCCCTCCACTTT. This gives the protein CASSYSRDAYSPLHF.

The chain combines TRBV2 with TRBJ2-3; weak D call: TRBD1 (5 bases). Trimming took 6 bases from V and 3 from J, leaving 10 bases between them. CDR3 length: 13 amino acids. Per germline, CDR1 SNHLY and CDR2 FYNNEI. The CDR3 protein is CASRPRQTDTQYF. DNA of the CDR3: TGTGCCAGCAGGCCAAGACAGACAGATACGCAGTATTTT.

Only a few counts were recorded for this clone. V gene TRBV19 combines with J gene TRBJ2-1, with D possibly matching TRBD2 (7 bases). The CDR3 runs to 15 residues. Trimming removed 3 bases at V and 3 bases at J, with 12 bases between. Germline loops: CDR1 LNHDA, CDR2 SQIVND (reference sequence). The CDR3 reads CASSMRGGIYNEQFF. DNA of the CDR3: TGTGCCAGTAGTATGAGGGGGGGCATCTACAATGAGCAGTTCTTC.

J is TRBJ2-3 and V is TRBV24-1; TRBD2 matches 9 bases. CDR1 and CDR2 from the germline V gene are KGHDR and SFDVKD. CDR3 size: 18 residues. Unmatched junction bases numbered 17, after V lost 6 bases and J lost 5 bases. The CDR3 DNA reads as TGTGCCACCAGTTCCCCACGAATGGCGGGAGGGAGGAGAGATACGCAGTATTTT. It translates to CATSSPRMAGGRRDTQYF.

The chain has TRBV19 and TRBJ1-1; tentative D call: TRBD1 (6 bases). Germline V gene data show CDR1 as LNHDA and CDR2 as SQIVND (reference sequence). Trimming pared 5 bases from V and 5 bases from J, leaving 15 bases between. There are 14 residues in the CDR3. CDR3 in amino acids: CASSGTLGGTEAFF. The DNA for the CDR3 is TGTGCCAGTAGTGGGACACTTGGGGGAACTGAAGCTTTCTTT.

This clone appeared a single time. Written as DNA, the CDR3 is TGTGCCAGCAACCTCCGGGACTCAAAAAGCACAGATACGCAGTATTTT. Translation: CASNLRDSKSTDTQYF. The chain employs TRBV7-8 and TRBJ2-3; D might be TRBD2 (6 bases). Germline assignment: CDR1 SGHVS and CDR2 FQNEAQ. With 7 bases removed from V and 0 bases from J, the gap between germline ends came to 17 bases. This CDR3 spans 16 amino acids.

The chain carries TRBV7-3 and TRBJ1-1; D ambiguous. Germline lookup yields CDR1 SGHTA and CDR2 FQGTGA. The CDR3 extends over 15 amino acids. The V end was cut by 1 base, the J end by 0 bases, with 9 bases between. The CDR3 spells CASSLRAVMNTEAFF. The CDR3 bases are TGTGCCAGCAGCTTAAGGGCAGTAATGAACACTGAAGCTTTCTTT.

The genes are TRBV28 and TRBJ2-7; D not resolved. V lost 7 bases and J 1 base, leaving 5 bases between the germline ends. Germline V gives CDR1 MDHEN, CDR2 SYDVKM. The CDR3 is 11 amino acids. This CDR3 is CASTESYEQYF. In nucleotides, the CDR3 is TGTGCCAGCACCGAATCCTACGAGCAGTACTTC.

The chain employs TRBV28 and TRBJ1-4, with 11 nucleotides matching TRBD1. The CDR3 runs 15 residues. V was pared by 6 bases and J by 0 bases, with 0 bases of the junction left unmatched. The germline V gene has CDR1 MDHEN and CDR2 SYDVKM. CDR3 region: CASRGQGATNEKLFF. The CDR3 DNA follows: TGTGCCAGCAGGGGACAGGGGGCAACTAATGAAAAACTGTTTTTT.

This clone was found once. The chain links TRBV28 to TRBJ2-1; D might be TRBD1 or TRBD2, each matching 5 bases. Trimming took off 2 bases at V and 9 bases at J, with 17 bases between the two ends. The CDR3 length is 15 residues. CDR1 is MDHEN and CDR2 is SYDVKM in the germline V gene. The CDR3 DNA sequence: TGTGCCAGCAGTTTAGGGGGAGACTTTCTCCCTGAGCAGTTCTTC. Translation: CASSLGGDFLPEQFF.

CDR3 coding DNA: TGTGCCAGCAGCGTAGGAAGAGGGAGTTTGGGCGGTGAAAAACTGTTTTTT. This encodes CASSVGRGSLGGEKLFF. The chain has TRBV9 and TRBJ1-4; D uncertain. Germline CDR1 SGDLS, CDR2 YYNGEE. Trimming shortened V by 0 bases and J by 7 bases, and 19 bases separated the two germline ends. There are 17 residues in the CDR3.

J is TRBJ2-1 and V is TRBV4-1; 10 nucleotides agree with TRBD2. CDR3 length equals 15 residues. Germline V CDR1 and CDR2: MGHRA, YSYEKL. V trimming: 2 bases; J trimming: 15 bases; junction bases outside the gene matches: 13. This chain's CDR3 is CASSQRPTSGVRLFF. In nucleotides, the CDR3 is TGCGCCAGCAGCCAACGGCCAACTAGCGGGGTTCGTCTGTTCTTC.

DNA of the CDR3: TGCGCCAGCAGCTTCATAGGGGGAGCGGACGGGGAGCTGTTTTTT. Translating it yields CASSFIGGADGELFF. The J gene is TRBJ2-2, the V gene TRBV5-1; maybe TRBD1 (6 bases). The V end lost 2 bases, the J end lost 7 bases, and 15 bases lay between the germline ends. Germline CDR1 reads SGHRS; CDR2 reads YFSETQ. The CDR3 sequence is 15 residues long.

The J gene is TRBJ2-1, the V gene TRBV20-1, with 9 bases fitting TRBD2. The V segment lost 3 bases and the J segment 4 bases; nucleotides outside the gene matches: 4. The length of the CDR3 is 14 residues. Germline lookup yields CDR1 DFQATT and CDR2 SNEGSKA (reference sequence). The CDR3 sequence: CSASLAGVYNEQFF. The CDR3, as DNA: TGCAGTGCTAGTTTAGCGGGAGTTTACAATGAGCAGTTCTTC.

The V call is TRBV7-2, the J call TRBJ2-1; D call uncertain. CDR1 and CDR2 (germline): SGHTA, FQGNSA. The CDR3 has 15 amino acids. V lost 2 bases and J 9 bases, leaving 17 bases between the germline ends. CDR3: CASSLIFLGKSEQFF. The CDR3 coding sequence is TGTGCCAGCAGCTTAATTTTTTTGGGGAAGAGTGAGCAGTTCTTC. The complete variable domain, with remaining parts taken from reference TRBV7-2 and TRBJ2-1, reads GAGVSQSPSNKVTEKGKDVELRCDPISGHTALYWYRQSLGQGLEFLIYFQGNSAPDKSGLPSDRFSAERTGGSVSTLTIQRTQQEDSAVYLCASSLIFLGKSEQFFGPGTRLTVL.

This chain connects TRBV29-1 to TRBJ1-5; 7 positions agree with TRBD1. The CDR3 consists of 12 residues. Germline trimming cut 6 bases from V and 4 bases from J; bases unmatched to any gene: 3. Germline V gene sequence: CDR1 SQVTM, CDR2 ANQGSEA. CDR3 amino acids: CSVGQPNQPQHF. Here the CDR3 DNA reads TGCAGCGTGGGACAGCCTAATCAGCCCCAGCATTTT.

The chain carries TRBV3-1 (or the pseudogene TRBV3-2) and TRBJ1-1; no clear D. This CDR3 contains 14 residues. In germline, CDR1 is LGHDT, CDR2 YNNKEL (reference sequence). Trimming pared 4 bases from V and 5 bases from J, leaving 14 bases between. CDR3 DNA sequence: TGTGCCAGCAGCCTGAATCCCCTGGGGACTGAAGCTTTCTTT. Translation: CASSLNPLGTEAFF.

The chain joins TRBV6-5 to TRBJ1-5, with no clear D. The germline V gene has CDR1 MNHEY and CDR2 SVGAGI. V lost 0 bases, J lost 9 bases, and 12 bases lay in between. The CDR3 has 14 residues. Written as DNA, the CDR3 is TGTGCCAGCAGTTACTCGAGTAGCATTGGGCCCCAGCATTTT. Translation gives CASSYSSSIGPQHF.

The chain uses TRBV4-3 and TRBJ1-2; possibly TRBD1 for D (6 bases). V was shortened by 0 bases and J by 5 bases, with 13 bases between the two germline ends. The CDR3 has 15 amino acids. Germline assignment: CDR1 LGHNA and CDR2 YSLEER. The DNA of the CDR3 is TGCGCCAGCAGCCAAGACCCTGGACAGCCTTATGGCTACACCTTC. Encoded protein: CASSQDPGQPYGYTF.

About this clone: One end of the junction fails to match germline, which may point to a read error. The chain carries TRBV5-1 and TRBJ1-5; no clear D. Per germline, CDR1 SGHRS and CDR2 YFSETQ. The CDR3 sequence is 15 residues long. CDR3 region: CASSLEGGSHQPQHF. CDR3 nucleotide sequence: TGCGCCAGCAGCTTGGAGGGCGGTAGCCATCAGCCCCAGCATTTT.

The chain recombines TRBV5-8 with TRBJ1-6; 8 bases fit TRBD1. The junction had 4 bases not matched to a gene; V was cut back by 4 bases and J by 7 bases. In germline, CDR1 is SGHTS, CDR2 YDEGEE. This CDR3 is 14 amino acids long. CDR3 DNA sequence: TGTGCCAGCAGCCTAAGGACAGGGAATTCACCCCTCCACTTT. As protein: CASSLRTGNSPLHF. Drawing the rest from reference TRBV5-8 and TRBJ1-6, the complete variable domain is EAGVTQSPTHLIKTRGQQATLRCSPISGHTSVYWYQQALGLGLQFLLWYDEGEERNRGNFPPRFSGRQFPNYSSELNVNALELEDSALYLCASSLRTGNSPLHFGNGTRLTVT.